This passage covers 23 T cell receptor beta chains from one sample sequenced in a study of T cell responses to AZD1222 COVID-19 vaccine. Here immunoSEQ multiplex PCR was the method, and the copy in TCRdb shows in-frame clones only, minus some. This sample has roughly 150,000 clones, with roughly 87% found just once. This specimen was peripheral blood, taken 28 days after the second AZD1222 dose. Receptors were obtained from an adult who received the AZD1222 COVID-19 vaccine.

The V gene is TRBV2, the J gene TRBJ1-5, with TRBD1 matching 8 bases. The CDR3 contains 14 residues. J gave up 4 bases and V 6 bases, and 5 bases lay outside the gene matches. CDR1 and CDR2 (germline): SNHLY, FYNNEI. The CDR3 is CASSQGAWNQPQHF. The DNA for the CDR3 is TGTGCCAGCAGCCAGGGGGCGTGGAATCAGCCCCAGCATTTT. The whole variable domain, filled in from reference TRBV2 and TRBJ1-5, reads EPEVTQTPSHQVTQMGQEVILRCVPISNHLYFYWYRQILGQKVEFLVSFYNNEISEKSEIFDDQFSVERPDGSNFTLKIRSTKLEDSAMYFCASSQGAWNQPQHFGDGTRLSIL.

CDR3 region: CATSDPGQGVSGELFF. CDR3 in DNA: TGTGCCACCAGTGATCCTGGACAGGGGGTGAGCGGGGAGCTGTTTTTT. The chain recombines TRBV24-1 with TRBJ2-2; 10 bases align to TRBD1. The CDR3 length is 16 residues. The V gene end was trimmed by 3 bases and the J gene end by 7 bases; junction bases not matched to a gene: 7. Germline-derived CDR1 and CDR2 are KGHDR and SFDVKD.

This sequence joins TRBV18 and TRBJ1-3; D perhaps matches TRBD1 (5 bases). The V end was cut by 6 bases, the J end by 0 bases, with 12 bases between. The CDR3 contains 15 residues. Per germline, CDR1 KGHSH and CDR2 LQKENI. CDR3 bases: TGTGCCAGCTCGCGCGGGACGGACTCTGGAAACACCATATATTTT. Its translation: CASSRGTDSGNTIYF. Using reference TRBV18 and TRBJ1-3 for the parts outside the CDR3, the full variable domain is NAGVMQNPRHLVRRRGQEARLRCSPMKGHSHVYWYRQLPEEGLKFMVYLQKENIIDESGMPKERFSAEFPKEGPSILRIQQVVRGDSAAYFCASSRGTDSGNTIYFGEGSWLTVV.

The CDR3, as DNA: TGCAGCGTTGAAGACCGGGCAGGGCTGAACACTGAAGCTTTCTTT. As protein: CSVEDRAGLNTEAFF. The chain recombines TRBV29-1 with TRBJ1-1, with a weak D call TRBD1 (5 bases). Germline V CDR1 and CDR2: SQVTM, ANQGSEA. The CDR3 loop spans 15 amino acids. V lost 0 bases and J lost 0, with 11 bases in between.

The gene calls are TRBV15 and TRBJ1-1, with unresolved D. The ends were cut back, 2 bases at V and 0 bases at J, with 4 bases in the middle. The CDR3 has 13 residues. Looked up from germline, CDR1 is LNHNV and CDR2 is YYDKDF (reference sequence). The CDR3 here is CATSRPMNTEAFF. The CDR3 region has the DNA TGTGCCACCAGCAGACCCATGAACACTGAAGCTTTCTTT.

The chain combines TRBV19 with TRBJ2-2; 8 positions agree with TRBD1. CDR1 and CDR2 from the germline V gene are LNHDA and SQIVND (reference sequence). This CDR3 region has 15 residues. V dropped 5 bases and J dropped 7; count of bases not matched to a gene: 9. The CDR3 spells CASSPSGDRFGELFF. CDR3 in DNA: TGTGCCAGTAGTCCGTCGGGGGACAGGTTCGGGGAGCTGTTTTTT.

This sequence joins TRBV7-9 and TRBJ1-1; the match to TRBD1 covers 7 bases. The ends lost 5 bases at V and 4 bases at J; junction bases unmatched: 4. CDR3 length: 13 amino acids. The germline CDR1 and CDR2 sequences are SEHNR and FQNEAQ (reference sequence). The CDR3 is CASSPTGSTEAFF. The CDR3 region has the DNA TGTGCCAGCAGCCCGACAGGGAGCACTGAAGCTTTCTTT.

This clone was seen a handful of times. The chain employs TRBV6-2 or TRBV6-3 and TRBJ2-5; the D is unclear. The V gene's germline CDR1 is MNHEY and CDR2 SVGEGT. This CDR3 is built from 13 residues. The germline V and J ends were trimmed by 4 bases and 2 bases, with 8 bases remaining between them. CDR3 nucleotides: TGTGCCAGCAGTTGGGCACCACAAGAGACCCAGTACTTC. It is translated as CASSWAPQETQYF.

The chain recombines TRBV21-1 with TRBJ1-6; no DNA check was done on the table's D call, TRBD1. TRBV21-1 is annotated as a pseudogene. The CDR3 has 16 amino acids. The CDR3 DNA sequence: TGTGCCAGCAGCAAAGTCCTTCCAGGTGATAATTCACCCCTCCACTTT. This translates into CASSKVLPGDNSPLHF.

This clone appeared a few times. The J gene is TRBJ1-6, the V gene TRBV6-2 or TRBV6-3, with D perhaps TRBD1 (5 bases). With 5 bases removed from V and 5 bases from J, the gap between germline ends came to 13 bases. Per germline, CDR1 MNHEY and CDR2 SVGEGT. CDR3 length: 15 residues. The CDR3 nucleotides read TGTGCCAGCAGTAGATCCGGGACCGATAATTCACCCCTCCACTTT. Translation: CASSRSGTDNSPLHF.

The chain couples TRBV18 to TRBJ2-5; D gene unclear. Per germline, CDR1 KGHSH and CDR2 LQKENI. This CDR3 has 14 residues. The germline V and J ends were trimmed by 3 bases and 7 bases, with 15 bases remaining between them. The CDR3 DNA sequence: TGTGCCAGCTCACCCCAGAGTAGCTTTGGGACCCAGTACTTC. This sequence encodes CASSPQSSFGTQYF.

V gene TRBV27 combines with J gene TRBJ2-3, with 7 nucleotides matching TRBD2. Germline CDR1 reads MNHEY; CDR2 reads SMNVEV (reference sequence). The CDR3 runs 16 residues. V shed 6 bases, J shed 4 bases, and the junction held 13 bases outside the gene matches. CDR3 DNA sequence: TGTGCCAGCAGCTCCTTGGGGCTAGCGGAATCAGATACGCAGTATTTT. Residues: CASSSLGLAESDTQYF.

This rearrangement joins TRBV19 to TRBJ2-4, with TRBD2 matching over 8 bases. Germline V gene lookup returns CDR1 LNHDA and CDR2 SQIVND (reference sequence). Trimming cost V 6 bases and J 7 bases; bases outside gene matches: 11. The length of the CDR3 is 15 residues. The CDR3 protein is CASRTGTRFSNIQYF. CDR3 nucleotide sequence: TGTGCCAGTAGGACCGGGACTAGATTTTCCAACATTCAGTACTTC.

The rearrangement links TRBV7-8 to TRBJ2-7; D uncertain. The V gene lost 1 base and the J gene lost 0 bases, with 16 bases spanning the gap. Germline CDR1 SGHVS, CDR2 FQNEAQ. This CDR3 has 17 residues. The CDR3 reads CASSLEWQPHLSYEQYF. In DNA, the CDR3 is TGTGCCAGCAGCTTAGAGTGGCAGCCGCATCTCTCCTACGAGCAGTACTTC.

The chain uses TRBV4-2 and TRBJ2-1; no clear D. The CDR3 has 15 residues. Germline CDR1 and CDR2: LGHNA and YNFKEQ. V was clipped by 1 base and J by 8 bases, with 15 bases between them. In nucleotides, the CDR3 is TGTGCCAGCAGCCAAGCTTACGGCAGGACCGATGAGCAGTTCTTC. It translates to CASSQAYGRTDEQFF.

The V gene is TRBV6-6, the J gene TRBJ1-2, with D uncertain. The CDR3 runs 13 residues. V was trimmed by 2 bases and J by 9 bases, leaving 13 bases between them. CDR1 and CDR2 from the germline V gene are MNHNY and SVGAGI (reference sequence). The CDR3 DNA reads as TGTGCCAGCAGTTACGAACCGACACGTAGCTACACCTTC. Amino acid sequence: CASSYEPTRSYTF.

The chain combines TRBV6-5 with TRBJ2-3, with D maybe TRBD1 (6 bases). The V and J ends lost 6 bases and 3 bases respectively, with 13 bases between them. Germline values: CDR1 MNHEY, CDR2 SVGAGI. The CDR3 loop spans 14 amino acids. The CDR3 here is CASSPPGHTDTQYF. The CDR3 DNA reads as TGTGCCAGCAGCCCGCCGGGACATACAGATACGCAGTATTTT.

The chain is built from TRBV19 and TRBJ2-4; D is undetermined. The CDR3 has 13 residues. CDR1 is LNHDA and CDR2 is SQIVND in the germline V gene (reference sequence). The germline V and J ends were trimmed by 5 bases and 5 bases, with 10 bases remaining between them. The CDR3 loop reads CASSEQTENIQYF. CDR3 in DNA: TGTGCCAGTAGTGAACAGACTGAAAACATTCAGTACTTC.

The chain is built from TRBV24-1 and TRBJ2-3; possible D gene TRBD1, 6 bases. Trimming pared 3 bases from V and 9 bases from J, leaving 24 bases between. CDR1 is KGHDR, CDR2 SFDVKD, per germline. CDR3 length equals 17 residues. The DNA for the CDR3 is TGTGCCACCAGTGATGGGCGACACAGGGCTGATGATCACACGCAGTATTTT. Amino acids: CATSDGRHRADDHTQYF.

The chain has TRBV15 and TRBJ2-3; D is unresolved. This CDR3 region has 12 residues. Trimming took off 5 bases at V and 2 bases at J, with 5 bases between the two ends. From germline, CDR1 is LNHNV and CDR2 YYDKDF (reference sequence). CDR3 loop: CATSAYTDTQYF. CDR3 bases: TGTGCCACCAGCGCTTACACAGATACGCAGTATTTT.

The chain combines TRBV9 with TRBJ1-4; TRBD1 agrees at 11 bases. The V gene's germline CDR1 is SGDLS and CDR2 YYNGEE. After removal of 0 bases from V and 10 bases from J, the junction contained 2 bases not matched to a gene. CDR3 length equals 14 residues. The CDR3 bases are TGTGCCAGCAGCGTAGGGACAGGGGGCCGAAAACTGTTTTTT. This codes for CASSVGTGGRKLFF. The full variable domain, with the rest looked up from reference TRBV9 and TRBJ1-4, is DSGVTQTPKHLITATGQRVTLRCSPRSGDLSVYWYQQSLDQGLQFLIQYYNGEERAKGNILERFSAQQFPDLHSELNLSSLELGDSALYFCASSVGTGGRKLFFGSGTQLSVL.

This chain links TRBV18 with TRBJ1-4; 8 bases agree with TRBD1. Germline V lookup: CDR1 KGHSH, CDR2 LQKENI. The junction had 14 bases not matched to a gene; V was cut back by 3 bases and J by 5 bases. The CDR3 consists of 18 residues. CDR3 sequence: CASSPVPSTPGGNEKLFF. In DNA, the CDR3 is TGTGCCAGCTCACCGGTCCCCTCGACACCAGGGGGCAATGAAAAACTGTTTTTT.

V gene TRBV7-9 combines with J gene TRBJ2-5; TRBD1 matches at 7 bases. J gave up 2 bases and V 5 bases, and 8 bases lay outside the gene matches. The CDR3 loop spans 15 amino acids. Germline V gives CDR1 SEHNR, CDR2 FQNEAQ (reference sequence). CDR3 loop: CASSAGTDRQETQYF. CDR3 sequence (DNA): TGTGCCAGCAGCGCCGGGACAGACCGACAAGAGACCCAGTACTTC.